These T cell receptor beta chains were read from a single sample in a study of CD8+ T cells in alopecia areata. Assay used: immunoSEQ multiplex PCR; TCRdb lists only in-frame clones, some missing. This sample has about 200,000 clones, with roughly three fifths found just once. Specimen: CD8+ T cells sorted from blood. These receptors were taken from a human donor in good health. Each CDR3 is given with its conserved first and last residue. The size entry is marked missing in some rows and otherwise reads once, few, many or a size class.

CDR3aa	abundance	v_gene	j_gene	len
CASSEFGEAFF	NA	TRBV25-1	TRBJ1-1	11
CASSGVASGQETQYF	once	TRBV2	TRBJ2-5	15
CATGEAPYEQYF	NA	TRBV6-5	TRBJ2-7	12
CASSLGQGENNEQFF	NA	TRBV5-1	TRBJ2-1	15
CASSEAAGVEQFF	NA	TRBV2	TRBJ2-1	13
CASSLEAETQYF	few	TRBV11-2	TRBJ2-5	12
CASSDDAGGPDEQFF	many	TRBV6-4	TRBJ2-1	15
CASRERRGPGYTF	once	TRBV27	TRBJ1-2	13
CASSLGLAGQETQYF	NA	TRBV11-2	TRBJ2-5	15
CASSDFRIRESEQFF	few	TRBV6-4	TRBJ2-1	15
CASSTGTVSEQYF	NA	TRBV7-6	TRBJ2-7	13
CSVVGRQITGANVLTF	few	TRBV29-1	TRBJ2-6	16
CASRTGNEKLFF	NA	TRBV7-9	TRBJ1-4	12
CASSLSAGPTEAFF	NA	TRBV27	TRBJ1-1	14
CASSQPTPDNRGIPYEQYF	NA	TRBV23-1	TRBJ2-7	19
CASSLITGGEYEQYF	few	TRBV7-9	TRBJ2-7	15
CASSPQRGRSPLHF	NA	TRBV4-1	TRBJ1-6	14
CASSTRSFSTDTQYF	NA	TRBV27	TRBJ2-3	15